A selection of T cell receptor beta chains follows, all from one sample in a study of CD8 T cells in ankylosing spondylitis. TCRdb recomputed calls from the 5' RACE reads with MiXCR, one row per CDR3 protein. The data show around 390,000 distinct CDR3 sequences, 20% to 25% seen once. The specimen was blood, either unsorted or a sorted T cell fraction (not recorded which). The receptors stem from a male donor with ankylosing spondylitis. Each CDR3 is given with its conserved first and last residue. D genes are given only for firm matches. Expanded clones get a size class; other rows say once, few or many, or leave the size out.

D gene,CDR3 length,V gene,J gene,clone size,CDR3 DNA,CDR3 protein
.,12,TRBV28,TRBJ1-2,.,TGTGCCAGCAGGGCGCCGGGGCTTGGCTACACCTTC,CASRAPGLGYTF
.,16,TRBV6-2/TRBV6-3,TRBJ2-5,few,TGTGCCAGCAGTTACCAACCCCCGGGGCGGACCGAGACCCAGTACTTC,CASSYQPPGRTETQYF
.,15,TRBV10-3,TRBJ2-2,few,TGTGCCACCCGAAGTCCGGGGCAGAACACCGGGGAGCTGTTTTTT,CATRSPGQNTGELFF
TRBD2,15,TRBV2,TRBJ2-7,.,TGTGCCAGCAGAACCCCGGGGGGGAGGACCTACGAGCAGTACTTC,CASRTPGGRTYEQYF
TRBD1,15,TRBV6-5,TRBJ2-1,.,TGTGCCAGCAGTTACCAGGGGGCGAGTAACAATGAGCAGTTCTTC,CASSYQGASNNEQFF
.,16,TRBV2,TRBJ2-6,few,TGTGCCAGCAGATCAGGGGGGGGTTCTGGGGCCAACGTCCTGACTTTC,CASRSGGGSGANVLTF
TRBD2,17,TRBV6-2/TRBV6-3,TRBJ2-1,.,TGTGCCAGCATGGTTGGGGCCGTAGGACTAGCGGGAAATGAGCAGTTCTTC,CASMVGAVGLAGNEQFF
.,15,TRBV2,TRBJ1-5,.,TGTGCCAGCAGGACACAAAGGAAGGGCAATCAGCCCCAGCATTTT,CASRTQRKGNQPQHF
TRBD2,17,TRBV4-2,TRBJ2-1,.,TGTGCCAGCAGCCAATTGGGAGCGGGAGGGCCCGGCAATGAGCAGTTCTTC,CASSQLGAGGPGNEQFF
.,13,TRBV6-5,TRBJ2-1,many,TGTGCCAGCAGTTATTCCCGTATCGGTGAGCAGTTCTTC,CASSYSRIGEQFF
.,14,TRBV11-3,TRBJ2-1,few,TGTGCCAGCAGCTCTAGGGCCGCGGCGGTTGAGCAGTTCTTC,CASSSRAAAVEQFF
TRBD1,17,TRBV6-1,TRBJ1-1,few,TGTGCCAGCAGTCCCACACGACAGGGGATGGCGGACACTGAAGCTTTCTTT,CASSPTRQGMADTEAFF
.,13,TRBV12-3/TRBV12-4,TRBJ1-2,.,TGTGCCAGCAAAAGGACGGATCTATGGGGCTACACCTTC,CASKRTDLWGYTF
TRBD1,13,TRBV28,TRBJ1-2,.,TGTGCCAGCAGTTCCGGGACAGGTTGGCGCTACACCTTC,CASSSGTGWRYTF
.,16,TRBV12-3/TRBV12-4,TRBJ2-1,few,TGTGCCAGCAGCCCCGGGGGTAGGAGCTCCTACAATGAGCAGTTCTTC,CASSPGGRSSYNEQFF
.,13,TRBV5-1,TRBJ2-1,.,TGCGCCAGCAGCTTGGCCACCCCCGGCGAGCAGTTCTTC,CASSLATPGEQFF
TRBD2,13,TRBV12-3/TRBV12-4,TRBJ2-5,.,TGTGCCAGTTTAAAAGCGGGAGAAGAGACCCAGTACTTC,CASLKAGEETQYF
.,13,TRBV5-1,TRBJ1-1,many,TGCGCCAGCAGCGAGGGACGCAACACTGAAGCTTTCTTT,CASSEGRNTEAFF
TRBD2,17,TRBV7-6,TRBJ2-2,.,TGTGCCAGCAGTGTAGCGGGAGGGGCGCGGGGCACCGGGGAGCTGTTTTTT,CASSVAGGARGTGELFF
.,16,TRBV20-1,TRBJ1-6,few,TGCAGTGCTAGGGGCACCGTAGGGGGGACGGATTCACCCCTCCACTTT,CSARGTVGGTDSPLHF
TRBD2,21,TRBV4-1,TRBJ2-3,.,TGCGCCAGCAGCCACCTAACCACATTAGCGGGAGGCCCGAAGAGCACAGATACGCAGTATTTT,CASSHLTTLAGGPKSTDTQYF
TRBD2,16,TRBV14,TRBJ2-2,.,TGTGCCAGCAGCCGCAGACTAGCGCCGAACACCGGGGAGCTGTTTTTT,CASSRRLAPNTGELFF
.,13,TRBV7-2,TRBJ2-3,many,TGTGCCAGCAGCCAGAGGCGCTCGGATACGCAGTATTTT,CASSQRRSDTQYF
TRBD2,19,TRBV11-2,TRBJ2-5,few,TGTGCCAGCAGCTTATTTTTGGGGACTAGCGGGAGTATTGCAGAGACCCAGTACTTC,CASSLFLGTSGSIAETQYF
TRBD2,19,TRBV5-1,TRBJ2-3,.,TGCGCCAGCAGCTCGGGACTAGCGGGAGGGGCATTACAGGCAGATACGCAGTATTTT,CASSSGLAGGALQADTQYF
TRBD2,15,TRBV7-3,TRBJ2-1,.,TGTGCCAGCAGCTCACAGGGACTAGCGGGAGTCGAGCAGTTCTTC,CASSSQGLAGVEQFF
.,12,TRBV5-1,TRBJ1-1,.,TGCGCCAGCAGCTTGGAACAGGGACAAGCTTTCTTT,CASSLEQGQAFF
.,12,TRBV12-3/TRBV12-4,TRBJ2-5,few,TGTGCCAGCGGTCAGTCCCAAGAGACCCAGTACTTC,CASGQSQETQYF
.,14,TRBV12-3/TRBV12-4,TRBJ2-1,.,TGTGCCAGCAGTCTCCGGGACATGGGGGATGAGCAGTTCTTC,CASSLRDMGDEQFF
.,16,TRBV2,TRBJ2-2,.,TGTGCCAGCAGTGAAAGGATAGGGACGAACACCGGGGAGCTGTTTTTT,CASSERIGTNTGELFF
.,14,TRBV5-1,TRBJ2-7,.,TGCGCCAGCAGCTTCGCAGAAAGCTCCTACGAGCAGTACTTC,CASSFAESSYEQYF
TRBD2,15,TRBV29-1,TRBJ2-1,many,TGCAGCGTTGAAGTTGCGGGAGGGTCCTACAATGAGCAGTTCTTC,CSVEVAGGSYNEQFF
.,13,TRBV4-1,TRBJ2-1,.,TGCGCCAGCAGCCAACTACAGCTCAATGAGCAGTTCTTC,CASSQLQLNEQFF
.,16,TRBV4-2,TRBJ1-3,.,TGTGCCAGCAGCCAAGAGAGAACATCCTCTGGAAACACCATATATTTT,CASSQERTSSGNTIYF
TRBD1,15,TRBV27,TRBJ1-4,few,TGTGCCAGCAGTGGATACAGGGGGGTTGGTGAAAAACTGTTTTTT,CASSGYRGVGEKLFF
.,15,TRBV7-3,TRBJ2-1,few,TGTGCCAGCAGATTGGACGGCAGCTCCTACAATGAGCAGTTCTTC,CASRLDGSSYNEQFF
.,13,TRBV20-1,TRBJ1-1,.,TGCAGTGCTAGAGCGGAAGATCGTGGCTCCATTTCCTTT,CSARAEDRGSISF
.,17,TRBV7-3,TRBJ2-2,few,TGTGCCAGCAGCCCATACCGAGCCTGGGAATACACCGGGGAGCTGTTTTTT,CASSPYRAWEYTGELFF
TRBD2,15,TRBV3-1,TRBJ2-7,few,TGTGCCAGCAGCCAAGGGATCGGACTAGAGTACGAGCAGTACTTC,CASSQGIGLEYEQYF
TRBD1,14,TRBV10-2,TRBJ1-1,.,TGCGCCAGCCTAGTGACAGGGGGTGTTGGTGAAGCTTTCTTT,CASLVTGGVGEAFF
.,13,TRBV11-2,TRBJ2-3,.,TGTGCCAGCAGCCGCAACCGCTTAGATACGCAGTATTTT,CASSRNRLDTQYF
.,13,TRBV9,TRBJ1-5,.,TGTGCCAGCAGCGTAGCTCCGGATCAGCCCCAGCATTTT,CASSVAPDQPQHF
.,15,TRBV4-3,TRBJ2-7,.,TGCGCCAGCAGCCAAGATGGGGACTCCGAGCGCGAGCAGTACTTC,CASSQDGDSEREQYF
.,15,TRBV3-1,TRBJ2-7,few,TGTGCCAGCAGCCAGTCGCTGGTTCCCTCCTACGAGCAGTACTTC,CASSQSLVPSYEQYF
TRBD2,13,TRBV7-3,TRBJ2-1,.,TGTGCCAGCAGCGTCCTAGCGGTCGATGAGCAGTTCTTC,CASSVLAVDEQFF